Listed below are T cell receptor beta chains from one sample, sequenced in a study of blood T cell repertoires in COVID-19. Some clones are missing from TCRdb's copy, which holds only in-frame ones; the method was immunoSEQ multiplex PCR. The sample consists of 56,000 or so clones, 89% of them appearing once. The sequencing input was peripheral blood. All receptors derive from a woman in her sixties or seventies with COVID-19, enrolled during active disease. Each CDR3 is given with its conserved first and last residue. A D gene is named only where the DNA matches it firmly. Size values are once, few and many counts, or a class for expanded clones, and some rows have none.

CDR3aa | CDR3nt | d_gene | j_gene | abundance | v_gene
CASSLGRTGAAYEQYF | TGCGCCAGCAGCTTGGGGCGGACAGGGGCCGCCTACGAGCAGTACTTC | TRBD1 | TRBJ2-7 | NA | TRBV5-1
CASSLEAGGPYEQYF | TGCGCCAGCAGCTTGGAGGCGGGAGGGCCCTACGAGCAGTACTTC | TRBD2 | TRBJ2-7 | NA | TRBV5-1
CASSPPTQGGGTDTQYF | TGTGCCAGCTCACCACCCACTCAGGGCGGTGGCACAGATACGCAGTATTTT | NA | TRBJ2-3 | NA | TRBV18
CASSYSIEEDRETQYF | TGTGCCAGCAGTTACTCCATAGAGGAGGATCGAGAGACCCAGTACTTC | NA | TRBJ2-5 | NA | TRBV6-5
CASRGQGLAGELFF | TGTGCCAGCAGGGGACAGGGTTTAGCCGGGGAGCTGTTTTTT | TRBD1 | TRBJ2-2 | once | TRBV6-5
CASSKTSGSSGGETQYF | TGCGCCAGCAGCAAGACTAGCGGGAGTTCTGGAGGAGAGACCCAGTACTTC | TRBD2 | TRBJ2-5 | NA | TRBV4-3
CASQRERSTGELFF | TGTGCCAGCCAGCGGGAGCGGAGCACCGGGGAGCTGTTTTTT | TRBD2 | TRBJ2-2 | NA | TRBV28
CASSYSQGGTEAFF | TGTGCCAGCAGTTACTCTCAGGGAGGAACTGAAGCTTTCTTT | NA | TRBJ1-1 | NA | TRBV6-5
CASSASTGTGYPNEQFF | TGTGCCAGCAGCGCCTCGACCGGGACAGGGTATCCTAATGAGCAGTTCTTC | TRBD1 | TRBJ2-1 | NA | TRBV28
CASSALAGGTEAFF | TGTGCCAGCTCAGCCCTGGCAGGGGGCACTGAAGCTTTCTTT | TRBD1 | TRBJ1-1 | NA | TRBV18
CASSFPQGETQYF | TGTGCCAGCAGTTTCCCTCAGGGGGAGACCCAGTACTTC | NA | TRBJ2-5 | NA | TRBV28
CASSSLGLVRGELFF | TGTGCCAGCAGCTCCCTCGGACTAGTTCGGGGGGAGCTGTTTTTT | TRBD2 | TRBJ2-2 | NA | TRBV9
CASSLGTGMNTEAFF | TGTGCCAGTAGTTTAGGGACAGGGATGAACACTGAAGCTTTCTTT | TRBD1 | TRBJ1-1 | once | TRBV19
CASSPGTSGNTDTQYF | TGCGCCAGCAGCCCAGGGACTAGCGGAAACACAGATACGCAGTATTTT | TRBD2 | TRBJ2-3 | NA | TRBV5-1
CASSYSSGRGYNEQFF | TGTGCCAGCAGTTACTCGAGCGGGAGGGGGTATAATGAGCAGTTCTTC | TRBD2 | TRBJ2-1 | NA | TRBV6-2/TRBV6-3
CAGLGVSGNTIYF | TGTGCCGGCCTGGGAGTTTCCGGAAACACCATATATTTT | NA | TRBJ1-3 | NA | TRBV30
CATSRGLQETQYF | TGTGCCACCAGCAGGGGGCTCCAAGAGACCCAGTACTTC | NA | TRBJ2-5 | NA | TRBV15
CASSESRENTEAFF | TGTGCCAGCAGTGAATCGAGGGAGAACACTGAAGCTTTCTTT | NA | TRBJ1-1 | once | TRBV6-1
CASSLGGTDTQYF | TGTGCCAGCAGCTTAGGAGGGACAGATACGCAGTATTTT | NA | TRBJ2-3 | NA | TRBV7-9
CASSQVAGPYGYTF | TGTGCCAGCAGCCAAGTTGCGGGACCTTATGGCTACACCTTC | NA | TRBJ1-2 | few | TRBV3-1/TRBV3-2
CASSIVGWSSPLHF | TGTGCCAGTAGTATAGTTGGATGGAGTTCACCCCTCCACTTT | NA | TRBJ1-6 | NA | TRBV19
CASSASGSYEQYF | TGCGCCAGCAGTGCGAGCGGCTCCTACGAGCAGTACTTC | NA | TRBJ2-7 | NA | TRBV10-1
CASSPRDRGNYEQYF | TGTGCCAGCAGTCCCCGGGACAGGGGAAACTACGAGCAGTACTTC | TRBD1 | TRBJ2-7 | NA | TRBV6-5
CASSLGGAKTSTGELFF | TGTGCCAGCAGCCTGGGCGGGGCGAAAACCTCCACCGGGGAGCTGTTTTTT | NA | TRBJ2-2 | NA | TRBV5-4
CASSQSGEAFF | TGCGCCAGCAGCCAATCAGGAGAAGCTTTCTTT | NA | TRBJ1-1 | NA | TRBV4-3
CASSYSGGTASYEQYF | TGTGCCAGCAGTTACTCGGGGGGGACGGCCTCCTACGAGCAGTACTTC | TRBD2 | TRBJ2-7 | NA | TRBV6-6
CAISLGTGDEKLFF | TGTGCCATCAGTTTGGGGACAGGAGACGAAAAACTGTTTTTT | TRBD1 | TRBJ1-4 | NA | TRBV10-3
CASRIQAGGGEQYF | TGTGCCAGTAGAATTCAGGCGGGAGGGGGAGAGCAGTACTTC | TRBD2 | TRBJ2-7 | NA | TRBV19
CASSPQGRGGYNEQFF | TGCGCCAGCAGCCCTCAAGGGAGGGGGGGATACAATGAGCAGTTCTTC | NA | TRBJ2-1 | NA | TRBV4-1
CASSSAGGIFSGELFF | TGTGCCAGCAGCTCCGCCGGGGGGATTTTCTCCGGGGAGCTATTTTTT | TRBD2 | TRBJ2-2 | NA | TRBV11-2
CASSATSGANEQFF | TGCGCCAGCAGCGCGACTAGCGGGGCCAATGAGCAGTTCTTC | TRBD2 | TRBJ2-1 | NA | TRBV5-1
CAISESITRSSYNEQFF | TGTGCCATCAGTGAGTCGATCACAAGGAGCTCCTACAATGAGCAGTTCTTC | NA | TRBJ2-1 | NA | TRBV10-3
CASSYPGQAFIDTEAFF | TGTGCCAGCAGTTACCCGGGACAGGCCTTCATCGACACTGAAGCTTTCTTT | TRBD1 | TRBJ1-1 | NA | TRBV6-2/TRBV6-3
CASSIRPAGGSPYNEQFF | TGTGCCAGTAGTATACGCCCGGCGGGGGGGTCCCCCTACAATGAGCAGTTCTTC | TRBD2 | TRBJ2-1 | NA | TRBV19
CASSRTAGNTIYF | TGTGCCAGCAGTCGGACAGCTGGAAACACCATATATTTT | NA | TRBJ1-3 | NA | TRBV5-6
CASSGGGVGNQPQHF | TGTGCCAGCAGTGGGGGAGGGGTTGGTAATCAGCCCCAGCATTTT | NA | TRBJ1-5 | NA | TRBV2
CASSKRRGSYNEQFF | TGTGCCAGCAGTAAGCGCAGGGGCTCCTACAATGAGCAGTTCTTC | NA | TRBJ2-1 | NA | TRBV6-5
CASSQGGAYEQYF | TGCGCCAGCAGCCAAGGAGGAGCCTACGAGCAGTACTTC | NA | TRBJ2-7 | NA | TRBV4-1
CATSPSTNPYNEQFF | TGTGCCACCAGCCCCTCGACAAACCCCTACAATGAGCAGTTCTTC | NA | TRBJ2-1 | medium-sized | TRBV15
CASSTGAYGYTF | TGTGCCAGCAGTACAGGGGCCTATGGCTACACCTTC | TRBD1 | TRBJ1-2 | NA | TRBV6-5
CASSFPGQQPQHF | TGTGCCAGCAGTTTTCCAGGGCAACAGCCCCAGCATTTT | NA | TRBJ1-5 | NA | TRBV28
CASSTQTGGSEQYF | TGTGCCAGTAGTACCCAGACAGGGGGCTCCGAGCAGTACTTC | TRBD1 | TRBJ2-7 | NA | TRBV19
CASSSGGVGIQYF | TGTGCCAGCAGCTCCGGGGGAGTAGGCATTCAGTACTTC | NA | TRBJ2-4 | NA | TRBV7-9
CAWGAGGETQYF | TGTGCCTGGGGGGCGGGAGGGGAGACCCAGTACTTC | TRBD2 | TRBJ2-5 | NA | TRBV30
CASSLATFRAYNEKLFF | TGTGCCAGCAGCTTGGCCACGTTCAGGGCGTATAATGAAAAACTGTTTTTT | NA | TRBJ1-4 | NA | TRBV5-6
CASGSERGKETQYF | TGTGCCAGTGGGTCTGAGCGGGGGAAAGAGACCCAGTACTTC | TRBD2 | TRBJ2-5 | NA | TRBV19
CASSLIGDRDEKLFF | TGTGCCAGCAGCTTGATAGGGGACAGGGATGAAAAACTGTTTTTT | TRBD1 | TRBJ1-4 | NA | TRBV7-9
CATSRDIGGVHNEQFF | TGTGCCACCAGCAGAGATATAGGGGGCGTCCACAATGAGCAGTTCTTC | TRBD1 | TRBJ2-1 | NA | TRBV15
CASSQDPLGATDTQYF | TGTGCCAGCAGCCAAGACCCCCTGGGGGCCACAGATACGCAGTATTTT | NA | TRBJ2-3 | NA | TRBV3-1/TRBV3-2
CASTVGRAHNEQFF | TGTGCCAGCACGGTTGGCAGGGCCCACAATGAGCAGTTCTTC | NA | TRBJ2-1 | once | TRBV27
CASSPGTRNQPQHF | TGTGCCAGCTCACCTGGGACACGCAATCAGCCCCAGCATTTT | NA | TRBJ1-5 | NA | TRBV18
CASSLTGAEAFF | TGTGCCAGCAGCTTAACAGGGGCTGAAGCTTTCTTT | TRBD1 | TRBJ1-1 | NA | TRBV7-8
CASSRTTYEQYF | TGTGCCAGCAGCCGCACAACCTACGAGCAGTACTTC | NA | TRBJ2-7 | NA | TRBV11-2
CASSLELGILREQYF | TGTGCCAGCAGCTTGGAACTAGGGATCCTTCGGGAGCAGTACTTC | NA | TRBJ2-7 | NA | TRBV28
CASSPGQGPLEAQYF | TGTGCCAGCAGTCCGGGACAGGGGCCCCTTGAGGCCCAGTACTTC | TRBD1 | TRBJ2-5 | NA | TRBV28
CASSRRQGADEQFF | TGTGCCAGCAGTAGACGACAGGGGGCCGATGAGCAGTTCTTC | TRBD1 | TRBJ2-1 | NA | TRBV6-2/TRBV6-3
CASSQGVRGYTF | TGTGCCAGCAGCCAAGGGGTGAGGGGCTACACCTTC | NA | TRBJ1-2 | NA | TRBV3-1/TRBV3-2